This TCR beta chain was identified during a study of somatic mutations in cytotoxic T cells in rheumatoid arthritis. On the study more broadly: Sorting by flow gave nearly 100% purity for some V beta antibody-stained T-cell populations, including V beta1+ cells sequenced for TCRB.

TCRdb's table, derived via immunoSEQ multiplex PCR, lists solely in-frame clones and lacks some. The data show under 15,000 clones, around 68% seen once. Points from the study as a whole: Between rheumatoid arthritis patients and age-matched healthy controls, CD8+ T-cell clonality showed no significant difference.

Positive magnetic bead selection, which isolated the CD4+ and CD8+ cells, was followed by a flow cytometry check of purity. Germline-derived CDR1 and CDR2 are MNHEY and SVGAGI. The CDR3 spans 13 residues. V was cut by 7 bases and J by 2 bases, with 12 bases left in between. Details on this clone: Its antigen is currently unknown.

The sequencing input was CD8+ T cells sorted from blood. This rearrangement joins TRBV6-5 to TRBJ2-7; D is possibly TRBD2 (5 bases). The receptor comes from a man aged 65 to 79 in good health. CDR3 sequence: CASKSAGTYEQYF. The CDR3 bases are TGTGCCAGCAAATCGGCGGGTACCTACGAGCAGTACTTC.